This passage covers 5 T cell receptor beta chains from one sample sequenced in a study of shared clonotypes between healthy human individuals. CD45RO negativity and positive selection for CCR7 defined naive CD8 cells, a population that excluded terminally differentiated effector memory CD45RA+ cells. Using immunoSEQ multiplex PCR, the repertoire was profiled, and TCRdb retains in-frame clones only, with some absent. The sample includes around 2.1 million clones, just over 90% of them seen just once. The material sequenced was naive CD8+ T cells from PBMCs. Source of these receptors: a man between 18 and 35 years old in good health. Some clones in this sample may be carry-over from other donors' samples.

Remarks on this clone: The sample holds other DNA sequences that translate to the same CDR3. The chain links TRBV27 to TRBJ2-1, with D tentatively TRBD2 (6 bases). CDR1 is MNHEY and CDR2 is SMNVEV in the germline V gene (reference sequence). With 2 bases removed from V and 1 base from J, the gap between germline ends came to 9 bases. This CDR3 contains 15 residues. CDR3 amino acids: CASSLGGPSYNEQFF. As DNA, the CDR3 is TGTGCCAGCAGTTTAGGAGGGCCATCCTACAATGAGCAGTTCTTC.

This clone was picked up one time. Within the sample, other DNA sequences also encode this same CDR3. The chain is built from TRBV9 and TRBJ1-4; D ambiguous. V gave up 3 bases and J gave up 0 bases, with 9 bases separating them. Germline V gives CDR1 SGDLS, CDR2 YYNGEE. The CDR3 sequence is 15 residues long. This CDR3 reads CASSAGVATNEKLFF. CDR3 DNA: TGTGCCAGCAGCGCCGGGGTCGCAACTAATGAAAAACTGTTTTTT. Supplemented by reference TRBV9 and TRBJ1-4, the full variable domain reads DSGVTQTPKHLITATGQRVTLRCSPRSGDLSVYWYQQSLDQGLQFLIQYYNGEERAKGNILERFSAQQFPDLHSELNLSSLELGDSALYFCASSAGVATNEKLFFGSGTQLSVL.

The chain couples TRBV28 to TRBJ1-5; the D gene is possibly TRBD1 (6 bases). The CDR3 extends over 15 amino acids. CDR1 and CDR2 from the germline V gene are MDHEN and SYDVKM. Trimming left V 9 bases short and J 7 bases short, with 22 bases between. Written as DNA, the CDR3 is TGTGCCAGTCCCCCAGGGGAGGGCGTGGTCCAGCCCCAGCATTTT. This sequence encodes CASPPGEGVVQPQHF. Combining the CDR3 with reference TRBV28 and TRBJ1-5 gives the whole variable domain DVKVTQSSRYLVKRTGEKVFLECVQDMDHENMFWYRQDPGLGLRLIYFSYDVKMKEKGDIPEGYSVSREKKERFSLILESASTNQTSMYLCASPPGEGVVQPQHFGDGTRLSIL.

The chain uses TRBV5-1 and TRBJ1-4; D gene unclear. CDR3 length: 16 residues. V lost 3 bases and J lost 8, with 20 bases in between. From germline, CDR1 is SGHRS and CDR2 YFSETQ. In DNA, the CDR3 is TGCGCCAGCAGCTCCCGGGCCCCGGAGGAAGGAGAAAAACTGTTTTTT. Translated, it gives CASSSRAPEEGEKLFF.

This chain connects TRBV9 to TRBJ2-5; 9 bases fit TRBD1. V was clipped by 2 bases and J by 5 bases; unmatched bases: 19. The CDR3 is 19 residues long. CDR1 and CDR2 from the germline V gene are SGDLS and YYNGEE. Here the CDR3 reads CASSVSSGTGTMRSETQYF. The CDR3 DNA is TGTGCCAGCAGCGTTAGTTCCGGGACAGGGACGATGAGGTCGGAGACCCAGTACTTC.